This T cell receptor (beta chain) was sequenced for a study of TIL therapy for anti-PD-1-resistant metastatic lung cancer (dated by TCRdb to the early 2020s). A note on the overall study: Tumors were harvested prior to any PD-1/PD-L1 blockade, after which nivolumab was administered to patients, and lymphodepletion, expanded TIL infusion and IL-2 were given to patients who progressed. A median age of around 54 years (range about 35-75) and a median tumor PD-L1 proportion score of 6% were recorded among enrolled patients. Clonotypes were tracked across tumor, expanded TIL product and serial blood samples by T cell receptor beta sequencing of tumor and peripheral blood. A median non-synonymous tumor mutation burden of under 1.9 mutations per megabase was determined across the cohort by whole-exome sequencing. The cohort was predominantly lung adenocarcinoma, with a few EGFR-mutant and two ALK-rearranged tumors, and half of patients were current or former smokers. Findings and caveats that apply to the study as a whole: The cohort was highly selected, including more treatment-naive, never-smoker and oncogene-addicted patients than is typical, which limits generalizability. The study protocol defined all tumor marker inferences as exploratory. The baseline peripheral repertoire was partially replaced by infused TIL clonotypes, which then decayed over months, and persistence showed no apparent association with response.

About this clone itself: This clone's antigen is unknown. Qualities for individual bases were not recorded, and no much larger clone is one base off.

TCR beta CDR3 regions were amplified from genomic DNA by bias-controlled multiplex PCR with the immunoSEQ v3 hsTCRB kit. The TCR libraries were sequenced on an Illumina NextSeq 500 to approximately 2.1 million read pairs for survey level or about 4.5-6 million read pairs for deep level. The paper's processing steps were these. Clonality was reported by immunoSEQ Analyzer software, which also assigned V, D and J genes and filtered out non-productive sequences. To compare repertoires between infused TIL and blood, productive Simpson clonality was used along with the Morisita overlap index of productive TRB rearrangements. For each clone in blood, the absolute clonotype count was estimated by multiplying the lymphocyte count by the CD3+ fraction and by the clone's productive frequency. TCRdb took over this immuneACCESS table, retaining in-frame rearrangements with V and J assigned. Such tables are incomplete; in checked studies, under half of the missing clones stem from an unresolved V gene, and the remainder is unexplained. That table is the source of V, J and clone size, and D and trimming were worked out from the DNA. In this sample the table shows some 32,000 clones, 74% of which occur a single time. The ten largest make up less than 3% of the sample.

Via the germline V gene, CDR1 is MNHEY and CDR2 SVGAGI. Trimming takes 2 bases off V and 8 bases off J; junction bases not matched to a gene: 1. From its cysteine to its phenylalanine, the CDR3 spans 14 amino acids. Kept here is only the CDR3 DNA, which spans 42 bases and is read in frame from base 1. In the paper's terms, the time point label means: pre-treatment sample, taken before nivolumab and TIL therapy. Adults with stage 4 NSCLC were enrolled from October 2017 to January 2020 in a dual-center phase I trial. The samples were drawn from an open-label, single-arm phase I trial testing tumor-infiltrating lymphocyte therapy combined with nivolumab in advanced non-small cell lung cancer. Blood mononuclear cells were isolated from EDTA tubes by Ficoll gradient and were snap-frozen as pellets, and DNA was extracted with a Qiagen mini-prep kit.

The specimen was blood, collected at baseline. The origin of this receptor is a woman between 25 and 85 years old with non-small cell lung cancer. This sequence uses TRBV6-5 and TRBJ2-2, and 11 bases in between align with TRBD2. The nucleotide sequence is given as TGTGCCAGCAGTTACACTAGCGGGAGTGGGGAGCTGTTTTTT. This is translated as CASSYTSGSGELFF.